This TCR beta chain appears in the sequencing data of a study of early T cells in non-severe SARS-CoV-2 infection. Study-level information: From unsorted whole blood, bulk RNA was sequenced, and the chains remained unpaired. General study points: Reliance on VDJdb matching favored anti-spike CD8 responses; private and CD4 specificities were missed.

The sample holds many counts of this clonotype. Its cognate antigen is unknown. Unique molecular identifiers were attached to individual cDNA molecules. Each CDR3 protein is one row after TCRdb ran MiXCR on the 5' RACE reads. Of some 42,000 distinct CDR3 sequences in the sample, about 5.9% were seen once. This CDR3 contains 13 residues. V was clipped by 4 bases and J by 0 bases, with 8 bases between them. Looked up from germline, CDR1 is SQVTM and CDR2 is ANQGSEA. The clonotype originates from an adult who was a healthcare worker with PCR-confirmed SARS-CoV-2 infection or an uninfected control (not recorded which). Sequenced material: whole blood, taken at baseline. This sequence joins TRBV29-1 and TRBJ2-3; tentatively, D is TRBD1 (5 bases). The CDR3 DNA follows: TGCAGCGTTGCAGGGAAAAGCACAGATACGCAGTATTTT. The encoded protein is CSVAGKSTDTQYF.